This TCR beta chain is from a study of OX40 agonist ivuxolimab in advanced cancers. V lost 5 bases, J lost 7 bases, and 4 bases stayed unmatched. The CDR3 has 14 amino acids. Germline V CDR1 and CDR2: MNHEY, SVGAGI. TCRdb's copy holds only in-frame clones and misses some; the assay was immunoSEQ multiplex PCR. The table records 60,000 to 85,000 clones, about 90% of them present only once. The sample was CD4+ or CD8+ T cells sorted from blood, taken in a trial of the OX40 agonist ivuxolimab. The TCR was taken from an adult with an advanced solid tumor such as melanoma, head and neck, liver or kidney cancer. The gene calls are TRBV6-5 and TRBJ1-5, with 11 bases identical to TRBD1. The CDR3 DNA sequence: TGTGCCAGCAGTGCGGACAGGGGGCGCCAGCCCCAGCATTTT. This gives the protein CASSADRGRQPQHF.